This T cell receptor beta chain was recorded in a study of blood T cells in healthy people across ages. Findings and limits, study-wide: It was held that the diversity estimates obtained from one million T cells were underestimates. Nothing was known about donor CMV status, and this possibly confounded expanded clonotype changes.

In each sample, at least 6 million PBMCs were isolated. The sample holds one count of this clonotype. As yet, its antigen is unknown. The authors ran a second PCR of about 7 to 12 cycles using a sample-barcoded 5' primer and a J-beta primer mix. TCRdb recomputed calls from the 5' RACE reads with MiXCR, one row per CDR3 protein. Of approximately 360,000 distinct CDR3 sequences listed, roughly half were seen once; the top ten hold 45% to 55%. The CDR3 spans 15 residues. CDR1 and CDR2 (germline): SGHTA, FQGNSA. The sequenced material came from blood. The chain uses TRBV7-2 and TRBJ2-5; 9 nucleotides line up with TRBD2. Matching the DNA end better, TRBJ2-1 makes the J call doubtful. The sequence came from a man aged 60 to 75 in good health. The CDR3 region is CASSLQAGGLNEQFF. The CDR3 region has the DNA TGTGCCAGCAGCTTACAAGCGGGAGGTCTTAATGAGCAGTTCTTC.